A selection of T cell receptor beta chains follows, all from one sample in a study of blood T cell repertoires in COVID-19. Libraries were prepared by immunoSEQ multiplex PCR; TCRdb keeps only in-frame clonotypes and omits some of them. The sample has 140,000 to 150,000 clones, around four fifths seen once. Source material: peripheral blood. The receptors stem from a human donor in a cohort sampled during active COVID-19. CDR3s include the opening cysteine and the closing phenylalanine or tryptophan. The D gene is left open where the match is weak. Rows give clone size only sometimes, using once, few, many, or a class for an expanded clone.

D gene: NA; V gene: TRBV5-1; clone size: NA; J gene: TRBJ2-5; CDR3 protein: CASSLREQETQYF; CDR3 DNA: TGCGCCAGCAGCCTCCGGGAACAAGAGACCCAGTACTTC
D gene: TRBD2; V gene: TRBV29-1; clone size: NA; J gene: TRBJ2-3; CDR3 protein: CSVELAGTDTQYF; CDR3 DNA: TGCAGCGTTGAACTAGCGGGCACAGATACGCAGTATTTT
D gene: TRBD2; V gene: TRBV13; clone size: few; J gene: TRBJ2-2; CDR3 protein: CASSPRGDNTGELFF; CDR3 DNA: TGTGCCAGCAGCCCCCGGGGGGATAACACCGGGGAGCTGTTTTTT
D gene: TRBD1; V gene: TRBV19; clone size: few; J gene: TRBJ1-4; CDR3 protein: CASSISSAGGREKLFF; CDR3 DNA: TGTGCCAGTAGTATCTCATCGGCAGGGGGCCGGGAAAAACTGTTTTTT
D gene: TRBD2; V gene: TRBV4-1; clone size: NA; J gene: TRBJ2-1; CDR3 protein: CASSQAAGTSGVRSYNEQFF; CDR3 DNA: TGCGCCAGCAGCCAAGCGGCGGGGACTAGCGGGGTTCGTTCCTACAATGAGCAGTTCTTC
D gene: NA; V gene: TRBV6-5; clone size: NA; J gene: TRBJ1-5; CDR3 protein: CASKQNRDHQPQHF; CDR3 DNA: TGTGCCAGCAAGCAGAACAGGGACCATCAGCCCCAGCATTTT
D gene: NA; V gene: TRBV21-1; clone size: once; J gene: TRBJ1-2; CDR3 protein: CASSPRQEGHNYGYTF; CDR3 DNA: TGTGCCAGCAGCCCCCGACAGGAAGGCCATAACTATGGCTACACCTTC
D gene: NA; V gene: TRBV2; clone size: NA; J gene: TRBJ2-1; CDR3 protein: CASSENGNEQFF; CDR3 DNA: TGTGCCAGCAGTGAGAACGGCAATGAGCAGTTCTTC
D gene: TRBD2; V gene: TRBV5-1; clone size: NA; J gene: TRBJ2-2; CDR3 protein: CASSPQPGLAETGELFF; CDR3 DNA: TGCGCCAGCAGCCCACAACCGGGACTAGCGGAGACCGGGGAGCTGTTTTTT
D gene: TRBD2; V gene: TRBV19; clone size: NA; J gene: TRBJ2-5; CDR3 protein: CASQRGPQETQYF; CDR3 DNA: TGTGCCAGTCAGCGGGGGCCACAAGAGACCCAGTACTTC
D gene: TRBD2; V gene: TRBV9; clone size: NA; J gene: TRBJ2-7; CDR3 protein: CASSATGTSLYEQYF; CDR3 DNA: TGTGCCAGCAGCGCGACCGGGACTAGTCTCTACGAGCAGTACTTC
D gene: TRBD2; V gene: TRBV9; clone size: once; J gene: TRBJ2-1; CDR3 protein: CASSPRGDSYNEQFF; CDR3 DNA: TGTGCCAGCAGCCCGCGGGGGGACTCCTACAATGAGCAGTTCTTC
D gene: TRBD1; V gene: TRBV2; clone size: NA; J gene: TRBJ1-6; CDR3 protein: CASKRRDSTDSPLHF; CDR3 DNA: TGTGCCAGCAAAAGAAGGGACAGCACCGATTCACCCCTCCACTTT
D gene: NA; V gene: TRBV6-5; clone size: few; J gene: TRBJ1-1; CDR3 protein: CASRETGYPEAFF; CDR3 DNA: TGTGCCAGCAGAGAGACAGGCTACCCCGAAGCTTTCTTT
D gene: NA; V gene: TRBV6-5; clone size: NA; J gene: TRBJ2-4; CDR3 protein: CASRWAGKNIQYF; CDR3 DNA: TGTGCCAGCAGATGGGCGGGGAAAAACATTCAGTACTTC
D gene: NA; V gene: TRBV5-8; clone size: NA; J gene: TRBJ2-3; CDR3 protein: CASSLARGASTDTQYF; CDR3 DNA: TGTGCCAGCAGCTTGGCCCGGGGGGCTAGCACAGATACGCAGTATTTT
D gene: TRBD1; V gene: TRBV7-9; clone size: NA; J gene: TRBJ2-3; CDR3 protein: CASSAKDRGHGDTQYF; CDR3 DNA: TGTGCCAGCAGCGCGAAAGACAGGGGGCATGGAGATACGCAGTATTTT
D gene: NA; V gene: TRBV6-1; clone size: few; J gene: TRBJ2-2; CDR3 protein: CASSEGGPISGELFF; CDR3 DNA: TGTGCCAGCAGTGAAGGGGGGCCGATATCCGGGGAGCTGTTTTTT
D gene: TRBD1; V gene: TRBV29-1; clone size: NA; J gene: TRBJ1-4; CDR3 protein: CSVSQGAGEKLFF; CDR3 DNA: TGCAGCGTTTCCCAGGGGGCAGGTGAAAAACTGTTTTTT
D gene: TRBD1; V gene: TRBV5-6; clone size: NA; J gene: TRBJ1-1; CDR3 protein: CASSWGTGGAEAFF; CDR3 DNA: TGTGCCAGCAGCTGGGGGACAGGGGGGGCCGAAGCTTTCTTT
D gene: NA; V gene: TRBV5-8; clone size: few; J gene: TRBJ1-1; CDR3 protein: CASSLLRGTEAFF; CDR3 DNA: TGTGCCAGCAGCTTACTCAGGGGTACTGAAGCTTTCTTT
D gene: NA; V gene: TRBV3-1/TRBV3-2; clone size: NA; J gene: TRBJ1-2; CDR3 protein: CASSQQGPRYGYTF; CDR3 DNA: TGTGCCAGCAGCCAACAGGGGCCCCGCTATGGCTACACCTTC
D gene: NA; V gene: TRBV5-1; clone size: NA; J gene: TRBJ2-1; CDR3 protein: CASSLALGRGAEQFF; CDR3 DNA: TGCGCCAGCAGCTTGGCCCTGGGCAGGGGAGCTGAGCAGTTCTTC
D gene: NA; V gene: TRBV10-1; clone size: once; J gene: TRBJ2-4; CDR3 protein: CASRPGQHKNIQYF; CDR3 DNA: TGCGCCAGCAGGCCAGGACAGCACAAAAACATTCAGTACTTC
D gene: NA; V gene: TRBV5-4; clone size: NA; J gene: TRBJ2-3; CDR3 protein: CASSLLGGRREGTDTQYF; CDR3 DNA: TGTGCCAGCAGCTTGCTAGGGGGCAGGCGGGAGGGCACAGATACGCAGTATTTT
D gene: TRBD2; V gene: TRBV27; clone size: NA; J gene: TRBJ2-3; CDR3 protein: CASSLNAPGLRTDTQYF; CDR3 DNA: TGTGCCAGCAGTTTAAACGCCCCGGGACTAAGGACAGATACGCAGTATTTT
D gene: NA; V gene: TRBV3-1/TRBV3-2; clone size: NA; J gene: TRBJ2-1; CDR3 protein: CASSQEAGTASQFF; CDR3 DNA: TGTGCCAGCAGCCAAGAGGCAGGCACCGCCTCGCAGTTCTTC
D gene: TRBD1; V gene: TRBV19; clone size: once; J gene: TRBJ1-1; CDR3 protein: CASRDRGRTEAFF; CDR3 DNA: TGTGCCAGTAGGGACAGGGGGCGGACTGAAGCTTTCTTT
D gene: TRBD1; V gene: TRBV5-1; clone size: NA; J gene: TRBJ1-1; CDR3 protein: CASSLGQGKAFF; CDR3 DNA: TGCGCCAGCAGCTTGGGACAGGGTAAAGCTTTCTTT